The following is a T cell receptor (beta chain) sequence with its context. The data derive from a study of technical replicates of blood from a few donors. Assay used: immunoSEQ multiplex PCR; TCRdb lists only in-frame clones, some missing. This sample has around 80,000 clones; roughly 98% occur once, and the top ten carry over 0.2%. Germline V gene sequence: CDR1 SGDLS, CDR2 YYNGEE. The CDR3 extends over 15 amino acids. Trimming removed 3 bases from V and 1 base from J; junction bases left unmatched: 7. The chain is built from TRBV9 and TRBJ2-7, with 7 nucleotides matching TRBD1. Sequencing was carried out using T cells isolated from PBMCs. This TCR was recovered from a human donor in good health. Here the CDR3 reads CASSAGRDRSYEQYF. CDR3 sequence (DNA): TGTGCCAGCAGCGCAGGCCGGGACAGATCCTACGAGCAGTACTTC.